Here is one T cell receptor (beta chain) with its context. It was patients with CD8+CD57+ cell expansion by flow cytometry who were chosen for sequencing. For CDR3 and TCR beta VDJ profiling, genomic DNA was the template used. TCRdb analysed the reads with MiXCR anew, one entry per CDR3 protein. The repertoire holds over 150,000 distinct CDR3 sequences, with less than 65% as singletons. V lost 4 bases and J lost 4, with 16 bases in between. CDR3 length: 15 residues. The germline gives CDR1 SNHLY, CDR2 FYNNEI. The sample is drawn from a study of CD8+CD57+ T cells in acquired aplastic anemia. The source of this sequence is a human donor with aplastic anemia. Specimen: sorted CD4+, CD8+, or CD8+CD57+ T cells (not recorded which) from PBMCs. The V and J genes are TRBV2 and TRBJ2-5, with D perhaps matching TRBD1 (5 bases). The CDR3 protein is CASSGGAGKGETQYF. DNA of the CDR3: TGTGCCAGCAGTGGGGGCGCAGGGAAGGGAGAGACCCAGTACTTC.